These 32 T cell receptor beta chains originate from one sample sequenced in a study of shared clonotypes between healthy human individuals. The repertoire was sequenced with immunoSEQ multiplex PCR; TCRdb's copy has only in-frame clones and lacks some. The sample lists roughly 2.6 million clones; around nine tenths were seen once. The sequenced sample consisted of naive CD4+ T cells sorted from blood. Documented subset: CD45RA+ positively selected. Receptors originate from a man younger than 35 in good health.

The rearrangement links TRBV4-1 to TRBJ2-5; 7 nucleotides agree with TRBD1. CDR1 MGHRA and CDR2 YSYEKL come from the germline V gene. V gave up 7 bases and J gave up 2 bases; unmatched junction bases: 7. This CDR3 contains 14 residues. CDR3 nucleotides: TGCGCCAGCAACCGTCCAGGGGGACAAGAGACCCAGTACTTC. Translating gives CASNRPGGQETQYF.

J is TRBJ1-2 and V is TRBV29-1, with TRBD1 as a possible D gene (6 bases). V shed 6 bases and J shed 4 bases, with 15 bases lying between them. The CDR3 runs to 13 residues. From germline, CDR1 is SQVTM and CDR2 ANQGSEA. The CDR3 DNA is TGCAGCGTAACAGGGATGGGCCCCTATGGCTACACCTTC. Translated: CSVTGMGPYGYTF.

For this clone: Different DNA sequences within this sample yield the same CDR3. The rearrangement joins TRBV6-5 to TRBJ2-2; no clear D gene. Trimming removed 1 base from V and 5 bases from J, with 5 bases in between. CDR1 is MNHEY and CDR2 is SVGAGI in the germline V gene. The CDR3 spans 13 residues. CDR3 in DNA: TGTGCCAGCAGTTACTTATCTACCGGGGAGCTGTTTTTT. Translation: CASSYLSTGELFF.

This clone is a singleton in its sample. CDR3 sequence reads: CASSSRPGLAGVVEQFF. The CDR3 bases are TGCGCCAGCAGCTCCCGCCCGGGACTAGCGGGAGTCGTTGAGCAGTTCTTC. The V call is TRBV4-1, the J call TRBJ2-1; TRBD2 aligns across 14 bases. V lost 5 bases to trimming and J lost 9 bases; unmatched junction nucleotides: 12. The germline V gene encodes CDR1 MGHRA and CDR2 YSYEKL. The CDR3 has 17 residues.

The chain combines TRBV2 with TRBJ1-1, with 10 bases lining up with TRBD1. The CDR3 loop spans 11 amino acids. J was trimmed by 10 bases and V by 4 bases; bases with no gene match: 0. Germline V gene lookup returns CDR1 SNHLY and CDR2 FYNNEI. In DNA form, the CDR3 reads TGTGCCAGCAGTGGGACAGGGGGAGCTTTCTTT. Residues: CASSGTGGAFF.

Remarks on this clone: The sample holds other DNA sequences that translate to the same CDR3. The chain recombines TRBV10-1 with TRBJ2-3, with TRBD2 matching 13 bases. The junction had 4 bases not matched to a gene; V was cut back by 6 bases and J by 1 base. CDR3 length: 16 amino acids. CDR1 is WNHNN and CDR2 is SYGVQD in the germline V gene (reference sequence). The CDR3 DNA reads as TGCGCCAGCAGCCTGGGACTAGCGGGGCGCACAGATACGCAGTATTTT. Encoded protein: CASSLGLAGRTDTQYF.

This chain joins TRBV10-2 and TRBJ2-7; D call uncertain. CDR1 and CDR2 from the germline V gene are WSHSY and SAAADI. The CDR3 is 13 amino acids. V lost 7 bases and J 0 bases, leaving 10 bases between the germline ends. The CDR3 DNA is TGCGCCAGCACTGAACGGGTCTCCTACGAGCAGTACTTC. Its protein is CASTERVSYEQYF.

The rearrangement uses TRBV7-2 and TRBJ2-3, with D unresolved. With 4 bases removed from V and 4 bases from J, the gap between germline ends came to 9 bases. The CDR3 consists of 13 residues. In germline, CDR1 is SGHTA, CDR2 FQGNSA. The CDR3 DNA is TGTGCCAGCAGCTCCTGGCGCGCAGATACGCAGTATTTT. Amino acid sequence: CASSSWRADTQYF.

This clone was observed a single time. The gene calls are TRBV5-1 and TRBJ2-7; 14 bases are shared with TRBD2. This CDR3 is built from 16 residues. The germline V gene has CDR1 SGHRS and CDR2 YFSETQ. The J segment lost 4 bases and the V segment lost 4 bases, leaving 7 bases of the junction unmatched. This CDR3 is CASSPGTSGSIYEQYF. CDR3 DNA: TGCGCCAGCAGCCCAGGGACTAGCGGGAGTATATACGAGCAGTACTTC.

The chain has TRBV7-3 and TRBJ2-1; D gene unclear. V dropped 1 base and J dropped 10 bases, with 11 bases sitting between them. Germline values: CDR1 SGHTA, CDR2 FQGTGA. The length of the CDR3 is 13 residues. The CDR3 here is CASSLRSVGEQFF. The CDR3 DNA sequence: TGTGCCAGCAGCTTAAGGTCGGTAGGAGAGCAGTTCTTC.

This sequence joins TRBV30 and TRBJ1-3; D unresolved. Germline V gene lookup returns CDR1 GTSNPN and CDR2 SVGIG (reference sequence). The CDR3 length is 15 residues. The ends were cut back, 3 bases at V and 4 bases at J, with 16 bases in the middle. The CDR3 loop reads CAWSIPRVLGNTIYF. The CDR3 DNA reads as TGTGCCTGGAGCATTCCCCGGGTCCTCGGAAACACCATATATTTT.

The chain links TRBV5-4 to TRBJ2-7; TRBD2 is a possible D gene (6 bases). This CDR3 is 14 amino acids long. Germline V CDR1 and CDR2: SGHNT, YYREEE (reference sequence). V dropped 3 bases and J dropped 4 bases, with 14 bases sitting between them. The CDR3 DNA sequence: TGTGCCAGCAGCTCCGAACGGCGGGGATACGAGCAGTACTTC. It translates to CASSSERRGYEQYF.

The gene calls are TRBV27 and TRBJ1-5, with D tentatively TRBD1 (5 bases). Germline V gene lookup returns CDR1 MNHEY and CDR2 SMNVEV (reference sequence). The germline V and J ends were trimmed by 8 bases and 3 bases, with 11 bases remaining between them. CDR3 length: 13 residues. The CDR3, as DNA: TGTGCCAGCCGTGACAGAAACAATCAGCCCCAGCATTTT. It encodes CASRDRNNQPQHF.

The rearrangement links TRBV15 to TRBJ2-1; 8 bases match TRBD2. The CDR3 is 17 amino acids. The V segment lost 0 bases and the J segment 5 bases; nucleotides outside the gene matches: 9. CDR1 is LNHNV and CDR2 is YYDKDF in the germline V gene (reference sequence). The CDR3 loop is CATSRDLASSGDNEQFF. CDR3 nucleotides: TGTGCCACCAGCAGAGACCTTGCGAGTAGCGGGGACAATGAGCAGTTCTTC.

As concerns this clone: The identical CDR3 is also encoded by other nucleotide sequences in the sample. The chain couples TRBV30 to TRBJ1-2, with D perhaps matching TRBD1 (6 bases). Germline V gene lookup returns CDR1 GTSNPN and CDR2 SVGIG (reference sequence). With 0 bases removed from V and 8 bases from J, the gap between germline ends came to 10 bases. The CDR3 has 12 residues. The CDR3 DNA sequence: TGTGCCTGGAGTGTACAGGGTCCCGGCTACACCTTC. Its protein product is CAWSVQGPGYTF.

The V and J genes are TRBV10-3 and TRBJ2-3; D unclear. The CDR3 totals 12 residues. Germline-derived CDR1 and CDR2 are ENHRY and SYGVKD. The germline V and J ends were trimmed by 9 bases and 0 bases, with 7 bases remaining between them. CDR3 nucleotides: TGTGCCATTAAGGACAGCACAGATACGCAGTATTTT. Encoded protein: CAIKDSTDTQYF.

The chain recombines TRBV11-2 with TRBJ1-1; maybe TRBD1 (6 bases). Trimming removed 0 bases from V and 6 bases from J, with 17 bases in between. The CDR3 spans 16 residues. The germline V gene encodes CDR1 SGHAT and CDR2 FQNNGV. The CDR3 reads CASSLEGTTLVSEAFF. The CDR3 coding sequence is TGTGCCAGCAGCTTAGAAGGGACAACACTTGTCTCTGAAGCTTTCTTT.

This chain links TRBV7-2 with TRBJ1-1; TRBD1 matches at 10 bases. Germline V gene data show CDR1 as SGHTA and CDR2 as FQGNSA. The CDR3 is 14 residues long. The V and J ends lost 5 bases and 5 bases, in that order; junction bases with no gene match: 5. This CDR3 is CASSRGQGWTEAFF. The DNA of the CDR3 is TGTGCCAGCAGCCGGGGACAGGGGTGGACTGAAGCTTTCTTT. The full variable domain, with the rest looked up from reference TRBV7-2 and TRBJ1-1, is GAGVSQSPSNKVTEKGKDVELRCDPISGHTALYWYRQSLGQGLEFLIYFQGNSAPDKSGLPSDRFSAERTGGSVSTLTIQRTQQEDSAVYLCASSRGQGWTEAFFGQGTRLTVV.

Note on this clone: Distinct nucleotide sequences in the sample also encode this CDR3. V gene TRBV6-5 combines with J gene TRBJ2-7, with 14 bases fitting TRBD2. There are 15 residues in the CDR3. In germline, CDR1 is MNHEY, CDR2 SVGAGI. The V segment lost 6 bases and the J segment 3 bases; nucleotides outside the gene matches: 4. Here the CDR3 DNA reads TGTGCCAGCAGCCGCGGGACTAGCGGGAGCTACGAGCAGTACTTC. The encoded protein is CASSRGTSGSYEQYF.

The genes are TRBV5-6 and TRBJ2-5; 9 nucleotides line up with TRBD1. Germline V gene lookup returns CDR1 SGHDT and CDR2 YYEEEE. V gave up 2 bases and J gave up 5 bases; unmatched junction bases: 13. The CDR3 runs to 17 residues. The CDR3 is CASSLLGQGRRVETQYF. As DNA, the CDR3 is TGTGCCAGCAGCTTACTCGGACAGGGGCGCCGGGTGGAGACCCAGTACTTC.

The J gene is TRBJ2-7, the V gene TRBV7-2; 7 bases are shared with TRBD1. The CDR3 runs to 13 residues. The germline V gene has CDR1 SGHTA and CDR2 FQGNSA. V trimming: 6 bases; J trimming: 3 bases; junction bases outside the gene matches: 5. The CDR3 loop is CASSPGQNYEQYF. The DNA for the CDR3 is TGTGCCAGCAGTCCGGGACAGAACTACGAGCAGTACTTC.

V usage is TRBV6-1 and J usage is TRBJ2-7; 12 bases align to TRBD2. Germline CDR1 MNHNS, CDR2 SASEGT. J lost 2 bases, V lost 1 base, and 0 bases had no gene match. This CDR3 comprises 15 residues. CDR3 nucleotide sequence: TGTGCCAGCAGTGAAGGACTAGCGGGGGCCTACGAGCAGTACTTC. It translates to CASSEGLAGAYEQYF.

The J gene is TRBJ2-7, the V gene TRBV2; D possibly corresponds to TRBD2 (5 bases). The length of the CDR3 is 12 residues. In germline, CDR1 is SNHLY, CDR2 FYNNEI. V was pared by 6 bases and J by 4 bases, with 10 bases between. CDR3 sequence (DNA): TGTGCCAGCAGGGAGGAGGCATACGAGCAGTACTTC. It specifies CASREEAYEQYF.

Remarks on this clone: Other DNA sequences in this sample translate to the same CDR3. The CDR3 spells CASSFPGTYEQYF. CDR3 nucleotides: TGCGCCAGCAGCTTCCCAGGAACCTACGAGCAGTACTTC. The V and J genes are TRBV5-1 and TRBJ2-7; D uncertain. The CDR3 contains 13 residues. V lost 2 bases, J lost 2 bases, and 8 bases lay in between. Germline CDR1 SGHRS, CDR2 YFSETQ.

This sequence joins TRBV5-1 and TRBJ2-5, with 8 bases matching TRBD1. Unmatched junction bases numbered 9, after V lost 3 bases and J lost 5 bases. CDR1 is SGHRS, CDR2 YFSETQ, per germline. This CDR3 has 15 amino acids. CDR3 residues: CASSSIPGQAETQYF. The CDR3 DNA reads as TGCGCCAGCAGCTCCATCCCGGGACAGGCCGAGACCCAGTACTTC.

The gene calls are TRBV19 and TRBJ2-1; D ambiguous. Germline CDR1 LNHDA, CDR2 SQIVND (reference sequence). This CDR3 comprises 12 residues. V lost 5 bases, J lost 9 bases, and 11 bases lay in between. The chain's CDR3 is CASSPPPGEQFF. Here the CDR3 DNA reads TGTGCCAGTAGTCCCCCCCCCGGTGAGCAGTTCTTC.

A note on this clone: Distinct nucleotide sequences in the sample also encode this CDR3. This chain uses TRBV6-5 with TRBJ1-1; no reliable D call. V was shortened by 8 bases and J by 1 base, with 5 bases between the two germline ends. The CDR3 is 11 residues long. Germline-derived CDR1 and CDR2 are MNHEY and SVGAGI. In nucleotides, the CDR3 is TGTGCCAGCGGTAGGAACACTGAAGCTTTCTTT. Its translation is CASGRNTEAFF.

This clone was picked up one time. The chain carries TRBV19 and TRBJ2-2; D call uncertain. Deletions cut 5 bases from V and 5 bases from J, with 21 bases between. The CDR3 runs to 17 residues. In germline, CDR1 is LNHDA, CDR2 SQIVND (reference sequence). Written as DNA, the CDR3 is TGTGCCAGTAGTCCCCCCAGGCTCTCAGTTACGACCGGGGAGCTGTTTTTT. Translating it yields CASSPPRLSVTTGELFF.

The genes are TRBV5-1 and TRBJ2-3, with D unresolved. This CDR3 is built from 16 residues. V lost 4 bases and J 2 bases, leaving 17 bases between the germline ends. CDR1 and CDR2 from the germline V gene are SGHRS and YFSETQ. The CDR3 region is CASSEHPSGVTDTQYF. CDR3 DNA sequence: TGCGCCAGCAGCGAACATCCCTCCGGAGTCACAGATACGCAGTATTTT.

The rearrangement links TRBV5-4 to TRBJ1-1; D perhaps matches TRBD1 (5 bases). V was pared by 2 bases and J by 0 bases, with 14 bases between. CDR1 and CDR2 (germline): SGHNT, YYREEE (reference sequence). There are 16 residues in the CDR3. The CDR3 is CASSFRGRRLNTEAFF. The CDR3 DNA sequence: TGTGCCAGCAGCTTCCGGGGCAGGAGATTGAACACTGAAGCTTTCTTT.

The CDR3 is CASTGGLTYSGNTIYF. Here the CDR3 DNA reads TGTGCCAGTACAGGGGGCCTCACATACTCTGGAAACACCATATATTTT. The chain links TRBV19 to TRBJ1-3; TRBD1 aligns across 8 bases. Germline CDR1 LNHDA, CDR2 SQIVND (reference sequence). V shed 7 bases and J 0 bases; nucleotides not matched to a gene: 8. This CDR3 has 16 residues.

As concerns this clone: Additional DNA sequences in this sample encode the identical CDR3. The chain employs TRBV7-2 and TRBJ2-2; no definite D call. There are 12 residues in the CDR3. The germline CDR1 and CDR2 sequences are SGHTA and FQGNSA. V was trimmed by 5 bases and J by 3 bases, leaving 4 bases between them. CDR3 protein: CASSTYTGELFF. Here the CDR3 DNA reads TGTGCCAGCAGCACCTACACCGGGGAGCTGTTTTTT. Complete variable domain (other parts from reference TRBV7-2 and TRBJ2-2): GAGVSQSPSNKVTEKGKDVELRCDPISGHTALYWYRQSLGQGLEFLIYFQGNSAPDKSGLPSDRFSAERTGGSVSTLTIQRTQQEDSAVYLCASSTYTGELFFGEGSRLTVL.